Sequencing of this T cell receptor beta chain was carried out in a study of response to subunit inactivated influenza vaccine. Overall study results and limits: Authors suggested seasonal influenza vaccinations each recruit few new T cells.

Using its own MiXCR run on the RT-PCR reads, TCRdb lists one record per CDR3 protein. The sample lists around 850,000 distinct CDR3 sequences, around 18% occurring once. Per the germline V gene, CDR1 is SQVTM and CDR2 is ANQGSEA. Trimming cost V 4 bases and J 3 bases, with 7 bases left between them. The CDR3 is made up of 11 amino acids. Regarding this clonotype: What it recognizes is unknown.

The chain is built from TRBV29-1 and TRBJ2-7, with D unresolved. The clonotype was recovered from a man between 50 and 59 years old who received an inactivated influenza vaccine. Sequencing used PBMCs from blood, obtained 4 to 6 days after vaccination. CDR3 sequence: CSVGSHYEQYF. CDR3 DNA sequence: TGCAGCGTTGGTAGCCACTACGAGCAGTACTTC.